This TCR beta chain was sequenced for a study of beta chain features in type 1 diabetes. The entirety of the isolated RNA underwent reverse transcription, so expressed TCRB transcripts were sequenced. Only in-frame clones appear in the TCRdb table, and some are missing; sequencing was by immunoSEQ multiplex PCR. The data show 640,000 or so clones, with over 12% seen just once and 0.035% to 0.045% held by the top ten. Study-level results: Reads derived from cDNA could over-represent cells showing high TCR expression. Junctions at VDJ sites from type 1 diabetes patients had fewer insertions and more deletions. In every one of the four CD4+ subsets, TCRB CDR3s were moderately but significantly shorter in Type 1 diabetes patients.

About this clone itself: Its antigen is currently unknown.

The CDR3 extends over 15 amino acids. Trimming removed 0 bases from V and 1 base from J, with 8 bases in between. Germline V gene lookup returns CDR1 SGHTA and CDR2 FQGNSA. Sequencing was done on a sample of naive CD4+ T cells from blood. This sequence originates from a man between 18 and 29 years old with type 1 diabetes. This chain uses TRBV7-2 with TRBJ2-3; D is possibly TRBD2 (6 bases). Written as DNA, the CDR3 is TGTGCCAGCAGCTTAGCGGCTAGCGGCACAGATACGCAGTATTTT. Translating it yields CASSLAASGTDTQYF.